This TCR beta chain was captured by sequencing in a study of post-analysis software for immune sequencing data. Findings and limits, study-wide: Patients carried a handful of TRBV segments more frequently than controls did, and TRBV5-6, TRBV5-1 and TRBV20-1 were among them.

Notes on this clonotype: The antigen is not known.

J gave up 0 bases and V 10 bases, and 7 bases lay outside the gene matches. Germline V lookup: CDR1 SNHLY, CDR2 FYNNEI. The CDR3 runs 14 residues. Unique molecular identifiers had been added to the TCR beta cDNA libraries. TCRdb redid the calling of the PCR reads with MiXCR, one entry per CDR3 protein. The sample lists hundreds of thousands of distinct CDR3 sequences, 59% seen once, with around 11% in the top ten. The chain carries TRBV2 and TRBJ2-3; 7 positions match TRBD2. This clonotype was sampled from a girl aged 2 to 10 with multiple sclerosis. Specimen: blood. CDR3 residues: CATGRDYSTDTQYF. The CDR3, as DNA: TGTGCCACCGGCCGGGACTATAGCACAGATACGCAGTATTTT. The entire variable domain, with the rest obtained from reference TRBV2 and TRBJ2-3, is as follows: EPEVTQTPSHQVTQMGQEVILRCVPISNHLYFYWYRQILGQKVEFLVSFYNNEISEKSEIFDDQFSVERPDGSNFTLKIRSTKLEDSAMYFCATGRDYSTDTQYFGPGTRLTVL.